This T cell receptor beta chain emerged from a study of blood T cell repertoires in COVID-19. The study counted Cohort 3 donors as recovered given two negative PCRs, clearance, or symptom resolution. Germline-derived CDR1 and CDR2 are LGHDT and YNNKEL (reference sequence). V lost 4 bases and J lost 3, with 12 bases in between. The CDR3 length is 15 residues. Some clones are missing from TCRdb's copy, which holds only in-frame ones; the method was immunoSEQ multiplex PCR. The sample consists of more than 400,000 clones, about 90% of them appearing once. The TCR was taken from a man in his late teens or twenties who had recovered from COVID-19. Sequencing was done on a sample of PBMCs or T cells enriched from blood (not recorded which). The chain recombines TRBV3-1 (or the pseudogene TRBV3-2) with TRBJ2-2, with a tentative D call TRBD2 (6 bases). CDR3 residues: CASSLRDRYTGELFF. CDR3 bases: TGTGCCAGCAGCCTGCGGGACCGATACACCGGGGAGCTGTTTTTT.